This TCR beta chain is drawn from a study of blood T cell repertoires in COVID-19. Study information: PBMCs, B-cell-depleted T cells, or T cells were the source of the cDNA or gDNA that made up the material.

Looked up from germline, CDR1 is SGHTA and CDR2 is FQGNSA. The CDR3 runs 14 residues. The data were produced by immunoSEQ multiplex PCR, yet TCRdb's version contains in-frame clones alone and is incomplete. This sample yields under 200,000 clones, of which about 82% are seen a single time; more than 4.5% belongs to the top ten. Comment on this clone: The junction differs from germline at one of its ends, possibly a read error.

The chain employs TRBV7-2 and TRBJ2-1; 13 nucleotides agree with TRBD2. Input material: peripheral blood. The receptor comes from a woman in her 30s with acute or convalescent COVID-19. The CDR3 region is CASSLARLAGGTVF. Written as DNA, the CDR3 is TGTGCCAGCAGCTTAGCGAGACTAGCGGGAGGTACAGTCTTC.